This T cell receptor (beta chain) was captured by sequencing in a study of blood T cell repertoires in COVID-19. Study details: Samples of COVID-19 (acute and convalescent) were obtained from the United States, Italy and Spain. PBMCs, B-cell-depleted T cells, or T cells provided the cDNA or gDNA that made up the material.

While infection was still active, Seattle patients were enrolled and then followed longitudinally. Original handling: Amplification of reference gene primers provided the estimated nucleated cell counts. Sequencing used immunoSEQ multiplex PCR; TCRdb keeps in-frame clones, though not all of them. For V, J and clone size, that table is used; D and trimming come from the DNA. The data show 270,000 or so clones, 86% seen once. The sequence derives from a woman aged 25-40 years with COVID-19, enrolled during active disease. Sequencing input: peripheral blood.

As DNA, the CDR3 is TGTGCCAGCAGGGTGGGGGCAGGCCTCACCGGGGAGCTGTTTTTT. This encodes CASRVGAGLTGELFF. This chain connects TRBV2 to TRBJ2-2; a weak D match, TRBD1 (6 bases). This CDR3 is built from 15 residues. Germline loops: CDR1 SNHLY, CDR2 FYNNEI. V was shortened by 6 bases and J by 4 bases, with 15 bases between the two germline ends.